This passage covers 20 T cell receptor beta chains from one sample sequenced in a study of blood T cell repertoires in COVID-19. Sequencing used immunoSEQ multiplex PCR; TCRdb keeps in-frame clones, though not all of them. The table records tens of thousands of clones, roughly 90% of them present only once. The sequenced material came from peripheral blood. The origin of the receptors is a human donor in a cohort sampled during active COVID-19.

As concerns this clone: Other DNA sequences within the sample encode an identical CDR3. This sequence joins TRBV28 and TRBJ1-1; 7 bases map to TRBD1. V lost 6 bases and J lost 2; bases outside the gene matches: 9. Looked up from germline, CDR1 is MDHEN and CDR2 is SYDVKM. The CDR3 contains 15 residues. The CDR3 is CASRIGTGVNTEAFF. DNA for the CDR3: TGTGCCAGCAGGATTGGAACAGGGGTCAACACTGAAGCTTTCTTT.

V and J are TRBV19 and TRBJ2-3; no clear D gene. Germline-derived CDR1 and CDR2 are LNHDA and SQIVND (reference sequence). The CDR3 loop spans 14 amino acids. V dropped 1 base and J dropped 4 bases, with 9 bases sitting between them. In nucleotides, the CDR3 is TGTGCCAGTAGTATAGGGGCCCTGCCAGATACGCAGTATTTT. It yields the protein CASSIGALPDTQYF.

The sample holds a few counts of this clone. The chain links TRBV19 to TRBJ2-5; D gene ambiguous. This CDR3 spans 15 amino acids. Looked up from germline, CDR1 is LNHDA and CDR2 is SQIVND (reference sequence). The V gene lost 1 base and the J gene lost 7 bases, with 16 bases spanning the gap. The CDR3 region is CASSIGSEFLGTQYF. The CDR3 bases are TGTGCCAGTAGTATAGGCTCGGAGTTCTTGGGGACCCAGTACTTC.

The chain couples TRBV27 to TRBJ2-3; a weak D match, TRBD2 (6 bases). Between the trimmed V and J ends, which lost 1 base and 1 base, there was a span of 9 bases. This CDR3 spans 15 amino acids. Germline CDR1 reads MNHEY; CDR2 reads SMNVEV (reference sequence). In nucleotides, the CDR3 is TGTGCCAGCAGTTTATGGCCTAGCGGCACAGATACGCAGTATTTT. It codes for CASSLWPSGTDTQYF.

V usage is TRBV7-3 and J usage is TRBJ2-7; 9 nucleotides agree with TRBD1. Germline loops: CDR1 SGHTA, CDR2 FQGTGA. V was clipped by 3 bases and J by 7 bases; unmatched bases: 13. The length of the CDR3 is 16 residues. The CDR3 nucleotides are TGTGCCAGCAGCTTCAACGCCGGGACAGGGACAGGGGAGCAGTACTTC. Translated, it gives CASSFNAGTGTGEQYF.

The chain joins TRBV24-1 to TRBJ2-3; 12 bases align to TRBD2. The CDR3 spans 14 residues. Germline trimming cut 9 bases from V and 0 bases from J; bases unmatched to any gene: 0. Germline loops: CDR1 KGHDR, CDR2 SFDVKD. The CDR3, as DNA: TGTGCCACCGGACTAGCGGGGAGCACAGATACGCAGTATTTT. Its protein product is CATGLAGSTDTQYF.

A few counts support this clone. The chain has TRBV6-6 and TRBJ1-2; D remains unclear. V shed 2 bases and J shed 0 bases, with 4 bases lying between them. The CDR3 is 13 residues long. Germline V gene lookup returns CDR1 MNHNY and CDR2 SVGAGI (reference sequence). CDR3: CASSYTTNYGYTF. CDR3 in DNA: TGTGCCAGCAGTTACACAACTAACTATGGCTACACCTTC.

To note about this clone: Other DNA sequences of this sample code for an identical CDR3. V usage is TRBV5-1 and J usage is TRBJ2-7; possible D gene TRBD1, 5 bases. Germline V gives CDR1 SGHRS, CDR2 YFSETQ. V was trimmed by 0 bases and J by 5 bases, leaving 12 bases between them. The CDR3 sequence is 14 residues long. The CDR3 spells CASSLGSGSHEQYF. For the CDR3, the DNA is TGCGCCAGCAGCTTGGGGTCAGGGTCCCACGAGCAGTACTTC.

The gene calls are TRBV24-1 and TRBJ2-5; 10 bases are shared with TRBD1. Germline V gives CDR1 KGHDR, CDR2 SFDVKD. With 4 bases clipped from V and 4 bases from J, the junction kept 8 bases outside the gene matches. This CDR3 has 16 residues. The CDR3 DNA is TGTGCCACCAGTGAAATATCGGACAGGGGGACAGAGACCCAGTACTTC. This sequence encodes CATSEISDRGTETQYF.

The chain joins TRBV7-2 to TRBJ2-7; 10 bases agree with TRBD1. This CDR3 region has 14 residues. The V gene's germline CDR1 is SGHTA and CDR2 FQGNSA. V trimming: 3 bases; J trimming: 5 bases; junction bases outside the gene matches: 4. CDR3 DNA sequence: TGTGCCAGCAGCTTCGCGGGACAGGGGCACGAGCAGTACTTC. Protein sequence: CASSFAGQGHEQYF. The full variable domain, in which reference TRBV7-2 and TRBJ2-7 provide the parts outside the CDR3, is GAGVSQSPSNKVTEKGKDVELRCDPISGHTALYWYRQSLGQGLEFLIYFQGNSAPDKSGLPSDRFSAERTGGSVSTLTIQRTQQEDSAVYLCASSFAGQGHEQYFGPGTRLTVT.

This rearrangement joins TRBV24-1 to TRBJ1-1; 12 bases are a match to TRBD1. The V gene's germline CDR1 is KGHDR and CDR2 SFDVKD. Trimming cost V 7 bases and J 4 bases; bases outside gene matches: 9. This CDR3 is built from 16 residues. This chain's CDR3 is CATSGTGGISGTEAFF. The DNA for the CDR3 is TGTGCCACCAGCGGGACAGGGGGCATCTCGGGCACTGAAGCTTTCTTT.

The chain combines TRBV27 with TRBJ2-3; 12 positions agree with TRBD2. The CDR3 is made up of 18 amino acids. The J segment lost 1 base and the V segment lost 2 bases, leaving 7 bases of the junction unmatched. The germline V gene has CDR1 MNHEY and CDR2 SMNVEV (reference sequence). The CDR3 sequence: CASSLGLAGGPGTDTQYF. DNA for the CDR3: TGTGCCAGCAGTTTAGGGCTAGCGGGAGGGCCCGGCACAGATACGCAGTATTTT.

This clone was seen a single time. The chain recombines TRBV6-5 with TRBJ2-1, with 12 bases fitting TRBD2. Trimming removed 5 bases from V and 9 bases from J; junction bases left unmatched: 8. The CDR3 is made up of 15 amino acids. Germline V CDR1 and CDR2: MNHEY, SVGAGI. CDR3 in amino acids: CASSSPSGRAAEQFF. Written as DNA, the CDR3 is TGTGCCAGCAGTAGCCCTAGCGGGAGGGCCGCTGAGCAGTTCTTC.

The chain links TRBV5-6 to TRBJ1-4, with D unclear. The V end was cut by 5 bases, the J end by 1 base, with 6 bases between. Germline assignment: CDR1 SGHDT and CDR2 YYEEEE. This CDR3 comprises 13 residues. CDR3: CASSGGTNEKLFF. The CDR3 DNA is TGTGCCAGCAGTGGCGGAACTAATGAAAAACTGTTTTTT.

The V and J genes are TRBV6-2 or TRBV6-3 and TRBJ2-2; 9 bases are shared with TRBD2. This CDR3 spans 17 amino acids. J was trimmed by 6 bases and V by 2 bases; bases with no gene match: 10. Germline-derived CDR1 and CDR2 are MNHEY and SVGEGT. The CDR3 region is CASSYPVWREGPGELFF. CDR3 in DNA: TGTGCCAGCAGTTACCCGGTTTGGCGGGAGGGCCCCGGGGAGCTGTTTTTT.

This rearrangement joins TRBV11-2 to TRBJ2-3; 7 nucleotides line up with TRBD2. Germline loops: CDR1 SGHAT, CDR2 FQNNGV. CDR3 length equals 15 residues. V was clipped by 3 bases and J by 3 bases; unmatched bases: 6. CDR3 loop: CASSFSGPITDTQYF. CDR3 DNA: TGTGCCAGCAGCTTTAGCGGGCCGATAACAGATACGCAGTATTTT.

The chain combines TRBV3-1 (or the pseudogene TRBV3-2) with TRBJ2-7; D may be TRBD1 (6 bases). The CDR3 length is 16 residues. Per germline, CDR1 LGHDT and CDR2 YNNKEL (reference sequence). Trimming pared 0 bases from V and 3 bases from J, leaving 15 bases between. The CDR3 bases are TGTGCCAGCAGCCAAGATCCGCCCGGGACAAGCTACGAGCAGTACTTC. Translating it yields CASSQDPPGTSYEQYF.

The chain is built from TRBV7-9 and TRBJ2-5; D gene ambiguous. The CDR3 has 16 residues. Germline values: CDR1 SEHNR, CDR2 FQNEAQ (reference sequence). The V end was cut by 3 bases, the J end by 3 bases, with 17 bases between. The CDR3 DNA reads as TGTGCCAGCAGCTTCCTAGAAAGTCCAACTAAAGAGACCCAGTACTTC. Amino acid sequence: CASSFLESPTKETQYF.

The table lists this clone with a few counts. J is TRBJ2-5 and V is TRBV24-1; D call uncertain. Germline V CDR1 and CDR2: KGHDR, SFDVKD. The CDR3 is 13 residues long. V shed 2 bases and J shed 1 base, with 4 bases lying between them. The CDR3 reads CATSDSGQETQYF. DNA for the CDR3: TGTGCCACCAGTGATTCAGGCCAAGAGACCCAGTACTTC.

The chain uses TRBV11-2 and TRBJ2-1, with D perhaps TRBD2 (6 bases). CDR1 and CDR2 from the germline V gene are SGHAT and FQNNGV. CDR3 size: 17 residues. Trimming left V 2 bases short and J 0 bases short, with 14 bases between. In DNA, the CDR3 is TGTGCCAGCAGCTTAAGCCGACGGAGGGGCTCCTACAATGAGCAGTTCTTC. Translated, it gives CASSLSRRRGSYNEQFF.